These T cell receptor beta chains were read from a single sample in a study of T-cell reconstitution after alpha-beta-depleted transplantation in children. TCRdb re-called the PCR reads through MiXCR, storing one row per CDR3 protein. The sample consists of 350,000 to 450,000 distinct CDR3 sequences, roughly 13% of them appearing once. The material sequenced was PBMCs, taken from the stem cell graft. The receptor source for this set is a human donor who donated a stem cell graft to a child with Fanconi anemia. CDR3s include the opening cysteine and the closing phenylalanine or tryptophan. D genes are given only for firm matches. For some rows the clone size is stated as once, few or many, or as a class when expanded; others skip it.

- TRBJ1-6 TRBV20-1 few TGCAGTGCTAGTGAGGGCCCCTCCTATAATTCACCCCTCCACTTT CSASEGPSYNSPLHF
- TRBJ1-6 TRBV7-6 - TGTGCCAGCAGCTTAGACGCGCTCGCCAATTCACCCCTCCACTTT CASSLDALANSPLHF
- TRBJ1-1 TRBV28 many TGTGCCAGCACCCTCGAGGGGCTCCTGGAAGCTTTCTTT CASTLEGLLEAFF
- TRBJ1-1 TRBV6-2/TRBV6-3 few TGTGCCAGCCGCCACCGACTGGGCTGGGGGAACACTGAAGCTTTCTTT CASRHRLGWGNTEAFF
- TRBJ1-5 TRBV5-6 many TGTGCCAGCAGCTTAAGTTCAGGGAATCAGCCCCAGCATTTT CASSLSSGNQPQHF
- TRBJ2-1 TRBV28 - TGTGCCAGCAGTTTTAGCCCCGTCTACAATGAGCAGTTCTTC CASSFSPVYNEQFF
- TRBJ2-2 TRBV12-3/TRBV12-4 - TGTGCCAGCATCCGGAACCTAGGAGGGATAGGGGACTCGGTCACCGGGGAGCTGTTTTTT CASIRNLGGIGDSVTGELFF
TRBD1 TRBJ2-2 TRBV4-2 - TGTGCCAGCAGCCAAGATCGAACAGGGGGCGGTAACGCCGGGGAGCTGTTTTTT CASSQDRTGGGNAGELFF
- TRBJ2-4 TRBV7-6 - TGTGCCAGCAGTCTCGAGTTTGGGGACATTCAGTACTTC CASSLEFGDIQYF
TRBD2 TRBJ2-1 TRBV20-1 few TGCAGTGCTAAACTTTTAGCGGGGGGGGAGTTCTTC CSAKLLAGGEFF
- TRBJ2-1 TRBV7-2 - TGTGCCAGCAGCTTAGAGGCCGCTGGCGGCAATGAGCAGTTCTTC CASSLEAAGGNEQFF
- TRBJ2-5 TRBV7-6 - TGTGCCAGCAGCACCCGACAGCAAGAGACCCAGTACTTC CASSTRQQETQYF
TRBD1 TRBJ1-6 TRBV5-1 many TGCGCCAGCAGCTTAAGACCAGGGGGCCAAGATTCACCCCTCCACTTT CASSLRPGGQDSPLHF
- TRBJ1-2 TRBV6-2/TRBV6-3 - TGTGCCAGCAGGCGGGACATTGTTGCGAGCTACACCTTC CASRRDIVASYTF
TRBD2 TRBJ2-5 TRBV5-1 - TGCGCCAGCAGCAGACCCTCGGGGGGCCAAGAGACCCAGTACTTC CASSRPSGGQETQYF
- TRBJ1-2 TRBV5-1 many TGCGCCAGCAGCTCCCACGGGACGGGGGCAAAGAACTATGGCTACACCTTC CASSSHGTGAKNYGYTF
- TRBJ1-6 TRBV11-2 - TGTGCCAGCAGCTTATTGCGCAGGGGAGGTTCACCCCTCCACTTT CASSLLRRGGSPLHF
- TRBJ2-3 TRBV6-1 many TGTGCCAGCAGTGAAGATAGGATTTATACAGATACGCAGTATTTT CASSEDRIYTDTQYF
- TRBJ2-7 TRBV30 few TGTGCCTGGAGTGCGCCGGACAACGTCTACGAGCAGTACTTC CAWSAPDNVYEQYF
- TRBJ1-6 TRBV12-3/TRBV12-4 few TGTGCAGAACCGTTATTGGGCTCGAGCTCCTATAATTCACCCCTCCACTTT CAEPLLGSSSYNSPLHF
- TRBJ1-5 TRBV3-1 - TGTGCCAGCAGCCGGTGGGGGGACAATCAGCCCCAGCATTTT CASSRWGDNQPQHF
- TRBJ2-3 TRBV5-1 - TGCGCCAGCAGCCAGAATGGGAACACAGGGTCGGATACGCAGTATTTT CASSQNGNTGSDTQYF
- TRBJ2-3 TRBV3-1 few TGTGCCAGCAGCAAAGGGGAGCGGCTATACACAGATACGCAGTATTTT CASSKGERLYTDTQYF
- TRBJ2-1 TRBV7-8 few TGTGCCAGCAGCTTAGGGGGGAGCGGCTCCTACAATGAGCAGTTCTTC CASSLGGSGSYNEQFF
- TRBJ2-3 TRBV9 - TGTGCCAGCAGCCCCTACGCGGCGGGGACCAGCACAGATACGCAGTATTTT CASSPYAAGTSTDTQYF
TRBD2 TRBJ2-3 TRBV11-2 - TGTGCCAGCAGCTTATTCCAAATAGCGGGGGGTTACACAGATACGCAGTATTTT CASSLFQIAGGYTDTQYF
- TRBJ1-1 TRBV5-5 - TGTGCCAGCAGCCCTGACACTCTGAACACTGAAGCTTTCTTT CASSPDTLNTEAFF
- TRBJ1-2 TRBV7-2 many TGTGCCAGCAGCTTTTACGATGGCTACACCTTC CASSFYDGYTF
- TRBJ1-4 TRBV6-2/TRBV6-3 few TGTGCCAGCAGTTGGACGGGAAATAATGAAAAACTGTTTTTT CASSWTGNNEKLFF
- TRBJ1-3 TRBV30 few TGTGCCTGGCGTCCCCGCTCCTCTGGAAACACCATATATTTT CAWRPRSSGNTIYF
- TRBJ2-2 TRBV15 - TGTGCCACCAGCAGAGATTTGGGCCAGGGGAGTACCGGGGAGCTGTTTTTT CATSRDLGQGSTGELFF
TRBD1 TRBJ1-1 TRBV5-1 - TGCGCCAGCAGCTTGGGACAGGGACAAGAAGCTTTCTTT CASSLGQGQEAFF
TRBD1 TRBJ2-2 TRBV19 - TGTGCCAGTACCCGGACAGGGGGCAGCAGTTGGACCGGGGAGCTGTTTTTT CASTRTGGSSWTGELFF
TRBD1 TRBJ2-1 TRBV28 few TGTGCCAGCAGTTTGATGACAGGGCCAAAATTTCTCGGGCAGTTCTTC CASSLMTGPKFLGQFF
TRBD1 TRBJ2-5 TRBV5-1 once TGCGCCAGCAGCGTGGGACAGGACCAAGAGACCCAGTACTTC CASSVGQDQETQYF
- TRBJ1-5 TRBV7-8 - TGTGCCAGCAGCTTAGTACCGGCGGAGTATAGCAATCAGCCCCAGCATTTT CASSLVPAEYSNQPQHF
TRBD1 TRBJ1-2 TRBV5-1 few TGCGCCAGCAGCTCCATGACAGGGACCTATGGCTACACCTTC CASSSMTGTYGYTF
TRBD2 TRBJ2-1 TRBV30 many TGTGCCTGGAGTGTAGTAGCGGGGGCCCTTAGCTCCTACAATGAGCAGTTCTTC CAWSVVAGALSSYNEQFF
TRBD1 TRBJ2-1 TRBV6-1 - TGTGCCAGCAGCCCCGACAGGGTATCCTACAATGAGCAGTTCTTC CASSPDRVSYNEQFF
- TRBJ1-1 TRBV5-1 - TGCGCCAGCAGCTTTGGACCAGGGGACCTGAACACTGAAGCTTTCTTT CASSFGPGDLNTEAFF
- TRBJ2-5 TRBV30 - TGTGCCTGGGGGGGTGGGATCCCAAGTGAGACCCAGTACTTC CAWGGGIPSETQYF
- TRBJ1-5 TRBV6-2/TRBV6-3 - TGTGCCAGCAGTTCCTCCTATGAAAATCCCGTTAATCAGCCCCAGCATTTT CASSSSYENPVNQPQHF
- TRBJ1-2 TRBV4-2 many TGTGCCAGCAGCCAAGAGCAGGACTATGGCTACACCTTC CASSQEQDYGYTF
- TRBJ1-5 TRBV6-2/TRBV6-3 few TGTGCCAGCAGTCGGGGAGGACAGACCAATCAGCCCCAGCATTTT CASSRGGQTNQPQHF
- TRBJ1-2 TRBV6-1 - TGTGCCAGCAGCCAGTTAGGCCAGGGATGGGATGGCTACACCTTC CASSQLGQGWDGYTF
- TRBJ1-1 TRBV12-3/TRBV12-4 - TGTGCCAGCAGTCCCCCAAGACCTCTCACTGAAGCTTTCTTT CASSPPRPLTEAFF
- TRBJ2-1 TRBV5-1 few TGCGCCAGCAGCTTGTCCGGCGCTATCTACAATGAGCAGTTCTTC CASSLSGAIYNEQFF
TRBD1 TRBJ1-1 TRBV6-2/TRBV6-3 many TGTGCCAGCAGCAAGACCCGGGACAGGGGAAGGGGTACTGAAGCTTTCTTT CASSKTRDRGRGTEAFF
TRBD2 TRBJ2-1 TRBV20-1 - TGCAGTGCTAGAGATGAGACTAGCGGGGGGAGCAGATACAATGAGCAGTTCTTC CSARDETSGGSRYNEQFF
TRBD1 TRBJ2-5 TRBV20-1 - TGCAGCCCGGGACAGGGGGAGACCCAGTACTTC CSPGQGETQYF
TRBD2 TRBJ2-5 TRBV18 - TGTGCCAGCTCACGTAAGCGGGGGGTCCTCCAAGAGACCCAGTACTTC CASSRKRGVLQETQYF
TRBD1 TRBJ1-1 TRBV6-1 - TGTGCCAGCAGTGAACGTGTGTGGGGGACAGGGGTGGCTTTCTTT CASSERVWGTGVAFF
- TRBJ2-7 TRBV13 - TGTGCCAGCAGCTTAGTCAGAACCTACGAGCAGTACTTC CASSLVRTYEQYF
- TRBJ1-1 TRBV5-1 few TGCGCCAGCAGCTTGAAGTCCCCGGACACTGAAGCTTTCTTT CASSLKSPDTEAFF